This is a list of T cell receptor beta chains from one sample in a study of early T cells in non-severe SARS-CoV-2 infection. MiXCR, applied by TCRdb to the 5' RACE reads, yields one record per CDR3 protein. The sample has 35,000 to 55,000 distinct CDR3 sequences, 20% to 25% seen once. The material was whole blood, obtained at baseline. These receptors were obtained from an adult who was a healthcare worker with PCR-confirmed SARS-CoV-2 infection or an uninfected control (not recorded which). Each CDR3 is given with its conserved first and last residue. D genes are given only for firm matches. Size tells how often a clone was seen (once, few, many) or the class of an expanded clone, and some rows leave it out.

j_call d_call v_call clone_size cdr3_aa cdr3_nt
TRBJ1-1 NA TRBV6-5 few CASTLLRGGMTEAFF TGTGCCAGCACTTTACTTAGGGGTGGAATGACTGAAGCTTTCTTT
TRBJ1-6 NA TRBV6-2/TRBV6-3 NA CASSYSGTGNVDSPLHF TGTGCCAGCAGTTACTCGGGTACAGGGAATGTGGATTCACCCCTCCACTTT
TRBJ2-3 TRBD2 TRBV7-6 NA CASSPRLAGGADTQYF TGTGCCAGCAGCCCTAGACTAGCGGGGGGTGCAGATACGCAGTATTTT
TRBJ2-7 NA TRBV27 few CASSLRLGNYYEQYF TGTGCCAGCAGTTTACGGTTAGGTAACTACTACGAGCAGTACTTC
TRBJ2-5 TRBD2 TRBV20-1 many CSAELLGLAAIREETQYF TGCAGTGCAGAACTTCTCGGACTAGCGGCGATAAGGGAAGAGACCCAGTACTTC
TRBJ1-6 NA TRBV7-6 few CASSVLLIAGWNSPLHF TGTGCCAGCAGCGTGCTTCTCATTGCCGGGTGGAATTCACCCCTCCACTTT
TRBJ2-3 NA TRBV6-2/TRBV6-3 NA CASMRAGSSDTQYF TGTGCCAGCATGAGGGCAGGCAGTTCAGATACGCAGTATTTT
TRBJ2-5 NA TRBV6-5 NA CASSNLGETQYF TGTGCCAGCAGTAATCTAGGGGAGACCCAGTACTTC
TRBJ2-2 TRBD1 TRBV11-2 NA CASSLDRGSNTGELFF TGTGCCAGCAGCTTAGACAGGGGGTCGAACACCGGGGAGCTGTTTTTT
TRBJ2-1 TRBD2 TRBV5-5 NA CASMSSGGAHEQFF TGTGCCAGCATGTCGAGCGGGGGGGCCCATGAGCAGTTCTTC
TRBJ2-3 NA TRBV29-1 NA CSVGGQSGADTQYF TGCAGCGTCGGAGGACAGAGTGGTGCAGATACGCAGTATTTT
TRBJ1-2 TRBD1 TRBV27 NA CASRGQGEDGYTF TGTGCCAGCAGGGGACAGGGGGAGGATGGCTACACCTTC
TRBJ2-7 TRBD1 TRBV10-2 NA CASSEGTGGLYEQYF TGCGCCAGCAGTGAGGGGACAGGGGGCCTTTACGAGCAGTACTTC
TRBJ2-5 NA TRBV4-1 NA CASSPSLASQETQYF TGCGCCAGCAGCCCCTCCCTAGCCAGCCAAGAGACCCAGTACTTC
TRBJ1-6 NA TRBV21-1 medium-sized CASSKEDFIGTENSPLHF TGTGCCAGCAGCAAAGAAGACTTTATCGGGACAGAAAATTCACCCCTCCACTTT
TRBJ1-4 NA TRBV12-3/TRBV12-4 NA CASSSRDINEKLFF TGTGCCAGCAGTTCCCGGGACATTAATGAAAAACTGTTTTTT
TRBJ2-3 NA TRBV7-6 NA CASSLQGTDTQYF TGTGCCAGCAGCTTACAGGGAACAGATACGCAGTATTTT
TRBJ1-6 TRBD1 TRBV6-5 few CASSQTGPNSPLHF TGTGCCAGCAGCCAGACAGGGCCAAATTCACCCCTCCACTTT
TRBJ1-2 NA TRBV6-2/TRBV6-3 NA CASSYPWGTDYGYTF TGTGCCAGCAGTTATCCGTGGGGCACCGACTATGGCTACACCTTC
TRBJ2-5 TRBD2 TRBV5-1 NA CASSPERGFGLETQYF TGCGCCAGCAGCCCGGAGCGGGGCTTTGGGTTAGAGACCCAGTACTTC
TRBJ1-4 NA TRBV2 NA CASTLEKWEKLFF TGTGCCAGCACCCTCGAAAAATGGGAAAAACTGTTTTTT
TRBJ2-2 NA TRBV5-4 NA CASSGEQPNTGELFF TGTGCCAGCAGCGGGGAACAGCCGAACACCGGGGAGCTGTTTTTT
TRBJ1-6 NA TRBV9 NA CASSVDVGRDLHF TGTGCCAGCAGCGTCGATGTGGGCCGCGACCTCCACTTT
TRBJ2-4 NA TRBV12-3/TRBV12-4 few CASSLSQKNIQYF TGTGCCAGCAGTTTATCACAGAAAAACATTCAGTACTTC
TRBJ2-7 NA TRBV9 NA CASSVVEGEQYF TGTGCCAGCAGCGTAGTCGAGGGCGAGCAGTACTTC
TRBJ1-1 NA TRBV6-6 NA CASSYLTSGVAEAFF TGTGCCAGCAGTTATTTAACTTCAGGGGTAGCTGAAGCTTTCTTT
TRBJ2-7 NA TRBV7-2 NA CASSLVVRNPPYEQYF TGTGCCAGCAGCTTAGTTGTCCGCAATCCTCCCTACGAGCAGTACTTC
TRBJ2-3 NA TRBV27 few CASSLTAGADTQYF TGTGCCAGCAGTTTAACCGCAGGGGCAGATACGCAGTATTTT
TRBJ2-7 NA TRBV18 few CASSPPGGGDEQYF TGTGCCAGCTCACCTCCAGGAGGGGGCGACGAGCAGTACTTC
TRBJ2-7 NA TRBV7-9 many CASSSGLYEQYF TGTGCCAGCAGCTCGGGACTTTACGAGCAGTACTTC
TRBJ2-7 TRBD1 TRBV20-1 NA CSASRDRAPYEQYF TGCAGTGCTAGTCGGGACAGGGCTCCCTACGAGCAGTACTTC
TRBJ2-3 NA TRBV5-8 NA CASSLGTLSSTDTQYF TGTGCCAGCAGCTTGGGGACACTATCTAGCACAGATACGCAGTATTTT
TRBJ1-2 NA TRBV2 NA CASSERARYGYTF TGTGCCAGCAGTGAAAGGGCAAGATATGGCTACACCTTC
TRBJ2-3 NA TRBV7-2 few CASSFRRSDTQYF TGTGCCAGCAGCTTCCGACGTTCAGATACGCAGTATTTT
TRBJ1-5 NA TRBV3-1 few CASSQDYGQGNQPQHF TGTGCCAGCAGCCAAGACTACGGCCAGGGGAATCAGCCCCAGCATTTT
TRBJ1-6 NA TRBV9 many CASSPGGSRGNSPLHF TGTGCCAGCAGCCCCGGCGGGTCCAGGGGAAATTCACCCCTCCACTTT
TRBJ1-6 NA TRBV20-1 few CSASRGASNSPLHF TGCAGTGCTAGTAGGGGCGCCTCCAATTCACCCCTCCACTTT
TRBJ2-5 TRBD2 TRBV20-1 NA CSARSPGGAKETQYF TGCAGTGCTAGATCCCCCGGGGGGGCTAAAGAGACCCAGTACTTC